One and the same sample provided the 14 T cell receptor beta chains below, sequenced in a study of CD8 T cells in Susac syndrome. An input of roughly 0.5 to 1 ug of RNA was subjected to reverse transcription using random hexamers. Via MiXCR, TCRdb re-called the immunoSEQ multiplex PCR reads, giving one row per CDR3 protein. The table lists approximately 94,000 distinct CDR3 sequences, approximately 95% of them singletons. The sample was CD8+ T cells from PBMCs. The receptors derive from a human donor with Susac syndrome.

This chain joins TRBV20-1 and TRBJ2-5; 7 bases match TRBD2. Germline CDR1 is DFQATT and CDR2 is SNEGSKA (reference sequence). This CDR3 spans 16 amino acids. J lost 2 bases, V lost 6 bases, and 15 bases had no gene match. The CDR3 is CSASELADRGQETQYF. For the CDR3, the DNA is TGCAGTGCCAGCGAGCTAGCGGATCGGGGGCAAGAGACCCAGTACTTC.

V is TRBV5-1 and J is TRBJ2-7; D not resolved. CDR1 SGHRS and CDR2 YFSETQ come from the germline V gene. This CDR3 is 13 amino acids long. V was pared by 2 bases and J by 9 bases, with 15 bases between. The CDR3 nucleotides are TGCGCCAGCAGCTTAGAGCGACCCACCCGGCAGTACTTC. The encoded protein is CASSLERPTRQYF.

This chain uses TRBV6-2 or TRBV6-3 with TRBJ2-7; D remains ambiguous. CDR1 and CDR2 from the germline V gene are MNHEY and SVGEGT. The V end was cut by 0 bases, the J end by 0 bases, with 12 bases between. The CDR3 sequence is 16 residues long. CDR3 nucleotide sequence: TGTGCCAGCAGTTACTCGACCATCACGACCTCCTACGAGCAGTACTTC. Protein product: CASSYSTITTSYEQYF.

The chain uses TRBV12-3 or TRBV12-4 and TRBJ2-3; TRBD2 is a possible D gene (6 bases). The CDR3 runs 13 residues. V was pared by 6 bases and J by 8 bases, with 15 bases between. In nucleotides, the CDR3 is TGTGCCAGCAGCTACCAAACTAGCAGTACGCAGTATTTT. It yields the protein CASSYQTSSTQYF.

V gene TRBV7-9 combines with J gene TRBJ2-1; 7 nucleotides agree with TRBD1. The CDR3 extends over 13 amino acids. Germline loops: CDR1 SEHNR, CDR2 FQNEAQ (reference sequence). Germline trimming cut 3 bases from V and 9 bases from J; bases unmatched to any gene: 5. The CDR3 DNA reads TGTGCCAGCAGCTTCGGGACAGCTTCTGAGCAGTTCTTC. Its protein is CASSFGTASEQFF.

This clonotype showed up just once. The gene calls are TRBV6-1 and TRBJ2-2; 10 nucleotides match TRBD2. The length of the CDR3 is 15 residues. The ends lost 5 bases at V and 6 bases at J; junction bases unmatched: 6. Germline V gene lookup returns CDR1 MNHNS and CDR2 SASEGT. The CDR3 DNA follows: TGTGCCAGCAGTCCACGACTAGCGGGCCCCGGGGAGCTGTTTTTT. Translating it yields CASSPRLAGPGELFF.

The V gene is TRBV5-6, the J gene TRBJ2-7; TRBD1 agrees at 8 bases. Germline V CDR1 and CDR2: SGHDT, YYEEEE. Trimming removed 5 bases from V and 3 bases from J; junction bases left unmatched: 7. The CDR3 spans 14 residues. CDR3 region: CASRRTGQGYEQYF. The DNA of the CDR3 is TGTGCCAGCAGACGGACAGGGCAAGGCTACGAGCAGTACTTC.

The chain employs TRBV2 and TRBJ1-2; a weak D match, TRBD1 (5 bases). The germline V gene has CDR1 SNHLY and CDR2 FYNNEI. Trimming pared 1 base from V and 0 bases from J, leaving 9 bases between. This CDR3 contains 15 residues. The CDR3 here is CASSEGPTANYGYTF. CDR3 coding DNA: TGTGCCAGCAGTGAAGGGCCGACAGCTAACTATGGCTACACCTTC.

V and J are TRBV3-1 and TRBJ2-7; 7 bases line up with TRBD2. CDR3 length: 14 amino acids. From germline, CDR1 is LGHDT and CDR2 YNNKEL (reference sequence). Unmatched junction bases numbered 17, after V lost 8 bases and J lost 10 bases. The CDR3 DNA reads as TGTGCCAGCTCGCGGGGGAGTTACGGGACCGGACAGTACTTC. This codes for CASSRGSYGTGQYF.

The rearrangement links TRBV9 to TRBJ1-2; TRBD1 might be the D (5 bases). The CDR3 has 14 amino acids. The ends were cut back, 3 bases at V and 0 bases at J, with 9 bases in the middle. Germline CDR1 reads SGDLS; CDR2 reads YYNGEE. In nucleotides, the CDR3 is TGTGCCAGCAGCGAGGGGATGCCTAACTATGGCTACACCTTC. Translating it yields CASSEGMPNYGYTF.

This chain uses TRBV9 with TRBJ2-1; 9 bases are shared with TRBD1. Unmatched junction bases numbered 12, after V lost 3 bases and J lost 5 bases. The CDR3 runs 17 residues. CDR1 SGDLS and CDR2 YYNGEE come from the germline V gene. CDR3 loop: CASSATSRDRVDNEQFF. CDR3 bases: TGTGCCAGCAGCGCCACTTCCCGGGACAGGGTAGACAATGAGCAGTTCTTC. The full variable domain, its missing parts supplied by reference TRBV9 and TRBJ2-1, is DSGVTQTPKHLITATGQRVTLRCSPRSGDLSVYWYQQSLDQGLQFLIQYYNGEERAKGNILERFSAQQFPDLHSELNLSSLELGDSALYFCASSATSRDRVDNEQFFGPGTRLTVL.

J is TRBJ2-1 and V is TRBV2; perhaps TRBD2 as D (6 bases). The CDR3 is 15 residues long. The germline V and J ends were trimmed by 3 bases and 3 bases, with 12 bases remaining between them. The germline V gene has CDR1 SNHLY and CDR2 FYNNEI. CDR3 DNA sequence: TGTGCCAGCAGTGAGGAGACTAGTAACTACAATGAGCAGTTCTTC. This gives the protein CASSEETSNYNEQFF.

The chain carries TRBV2 and TRBJ2-3; D is ambiguous. Germline V gives CDR1 SNHLY, CDR2 FYNNEI. The CDR3 consists of 13 residues. V dropped 3 bases and J dropped 2 bases, with 6 bases sitting between them. CDR3 DNA: TGTGCCAGCAGTGAGTCGATCACAGATACGCAGTATTTT. Its translation is CASSESITDTQYF.

The V call is TRBV3-1, the J call TRBJ1-1, with 7 bases lining up with TRBD1. CDR3 length: 12 residues. Germline V gene sequence: CDR1 LGHDT, CDR2 YNNKEL (reference sequence). V was pared by 6 bases and J by 6 bases, with 4 bases of the junction left unmatched. CDR3 sequence reads: CASSPGTAEAFF. In nucleotides, the CDR3 is TGTGCCAGCAGTCCCGGGACAGCTGAAGCTTTCTTT.